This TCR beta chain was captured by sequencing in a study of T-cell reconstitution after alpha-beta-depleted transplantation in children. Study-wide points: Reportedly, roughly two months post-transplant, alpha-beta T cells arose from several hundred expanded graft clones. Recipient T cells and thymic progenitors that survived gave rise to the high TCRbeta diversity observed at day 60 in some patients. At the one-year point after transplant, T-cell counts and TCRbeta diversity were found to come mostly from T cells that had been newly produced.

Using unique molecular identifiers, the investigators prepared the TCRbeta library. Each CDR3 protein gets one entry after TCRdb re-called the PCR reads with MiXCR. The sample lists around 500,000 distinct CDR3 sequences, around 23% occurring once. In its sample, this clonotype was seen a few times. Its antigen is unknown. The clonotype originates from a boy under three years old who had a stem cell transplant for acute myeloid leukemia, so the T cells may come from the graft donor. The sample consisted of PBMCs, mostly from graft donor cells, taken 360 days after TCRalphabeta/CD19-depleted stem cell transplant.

CDR3 DNA sequence: TGCAGTGCTAGACCCGGGACAGGGGATGAAAAACTGTTTTTT. It encodes CSARPGTGDEKLFF. This chain connects TRBV20-1 to TRBJ1-4; 10 bases are shared with TRBD1. Germline loops: CDR1 DFQATT, CDR2 SNEGSKA (reference sequence). Trimming at V came to 2 bases and at J to 6 bases, leaving 3 bases not matched to a gene. The CDR3 sequence is 14 residues long.